Sequencing of this T cell receptor beta chain was carried out in a study of CD8+ T cells in alopecia areata. Across the study: Tofacitinib was taken orally by treated patients, and the dose was 5 to 10 mg twice daily. General study results and limits: It was lesional scalp, especially alopecia totalis/universalis, that showed higher clonality than normal scalp.

This clone has only a few counts. Antigen: not known. Sequencing relied on a cDNA template that was reverse transcribed from extracted RNA. The protocol was immunoSEQ multiplex PCR, while the TCRdb copy is restricted to in-frame clones and leaves out a portion. Of roughly 250,000 clones listed, 67% are singletons. CDR1 LGHNA and CDR2 YNFKEQ come from the germline V gene. Trimming took off 1 base at V and 6 bases at J, with 15 bases between the two ends. The CDR3 spans 16 residues. This receptor was obtained from a human donor with alopecia areata. The specimen comprised CD4+ T cells sorted from blood, sampled at week 0. The rearrangement uses TRBV4-2 and TRBJ1-4; D uncertain. This chain's CDR3 is CASSQVFAERDEKLFF. CDR3 sequence (DNA): TGTGCCAGCAGCCAAGTCTTCGCAGAGAGGGATGAAAAACTGTTTTTT.